These 23 T cell receptor beta chains originate from one sample sequenced in a study of T cell changes during pregnancy in multiple sclerosis. Profiling relied on immunoSEQ multiplex PCR, and the TCRdb table lists in-frame clones only, not all of them. The sample has about 59,000 clones, roughly 89% seen once. Sequenced input: peripheral blood from another person, used as feeder cells. These TCRs come from a human donor whose cells served as feeder cells for cultures in a pregnancy study.

The gene calls are TRBV20-1 and TRBJ1-1; D is undetermined. This CDR3 contains 10 residues. With 6 bases removed from V and 0 bases from J, the gap between germline ends came to 2 bases. Germline CDR1 DFQATT, CDR2 SNEGSKA (reference sequence). The CDR3: CSAVNTEAFF. As DNA, the CDR3 is TGCAGTGCGGTGAACACTGAAGCTTTCTTT.

The chain recombines TRBV2 with TRBJ1-6; tentatively, D is TRBD1 (5 bases). Germline lookup yields CDR1 SNHLY and CDR2 FYNNEI. Trimming took off 7 bases at V and 0 bases at J, with 13 bases between the two ends. The CDR3 is 16 amino acids. The CDR3 loop is CASITGISSYNSPLHF. CDR3 nucleotide sequence: TGTGCCAGCATAACAGGCATTAGCTCCTATAATTCACCCCTCCACTTT.

V usage is TRBV5-4 and J usage is TRBJ2-7, with 12 bases lining up with TRBD2. The CDR3 consists of 15 residues. The germline gives CDR1 SGHNT, CDR2 YYREEE (reference sequence). V was clipped by 4 bases and J by 3 bases; unmatched bases: 5. The CDR3 bases are TGTGCCAGCAGCCACCCGACTAGCGGGAGCTACGAGCAGTACTTC. It translates to CASSHPTSGSYEQYF.

The V call is TRBV18, the J call TRBJ2-7; TRBD2 might be the D (6 bases). The CDR3 has 13 residues. The germline CDR1 and CDR2 sequences are KGHSH and LQKENI. V gave up 1 base and J gave up 6 bases, with 10 bases separating them. The CDR3 loop reads CASSPRPGGEQYF. CDR3 sequence (DNA): TGTGCCAGCTCACCACGACCCGGGGGCGAGCAGTACTTC.

Here the CDR3 reads CASSVVEQYF. The CDR3 coding sequence is TGTGCCAGCAGCGTAGTGGAGCAGTACTTC. V usage is TRBV9 and J usage is TRBJ2-7; unclear D gene. The CDR3 consists of 10 residues. V shed 0 bases and J shed 7 bases, with 2 bases lying between them. Germline V CDR1 and CDR2: SGDLS, YYNGEE.

The CDR3 coding sequence is TGTGCCAGCAGTGAGGAGTACTACAATGAGCAGTTCTTC. This codes for CASSEEYYNEQFF. The rearrangement uses TRBV6-1 and TRBJ2-1; D uncertain. The CDR3 is 13 residues long. With 3 bases removed from V and 3 bases from J, the gap between germline ends came to 6 bases. Germline V gene lookup returns CDR1 MNHNS and CDR2 SASEGT.

In this sample, this clone turned up a few times. The chain couples TRBV9 to TRBJ1-2; D unclear. CDR1 and CDR2 (germline): SGDLS, YYNGEE. The CDR3 contains 12 residues. Trimming removed 3 bases from V and 1 base from J, with 4 bases in between. This chain's CDR3 is CASSEDNYGYTF. The CDR3 DNA is TGTGCCAGCAGCGAAGATAACTATGGCTACACCTTC.

J is TRBJ2-2 and V is TRBV28; no definite D call. Germline V gene lookup returns CDR1 MDHEN and CDR2 SYDVKM. The CDR3 totals 13 residues. The ends were cut back, 6 bases at V and 6 bases at J, with 11 bases in the middle. CDR3: CASRAVRPGELFF. CDR3 DNA sequence: TGTGCCAGCAGGGCGGTTCGCCCCGGGGAGCTGTTTTTT.

The chain links TRBV5-4 to TRBJ1-3, with D maybe TRBD1 (5 bases). The length of the CDR3 is 17 residues. The V end lost 4 bases, the J end lost 3 bases, and 20 bases lay between the germline ends. Germline V CDR1 and CDR2: SGHNT, YYREEE (reference sequence). Written as DNA, the CDR3 is TGTGCCAGCAGCCCAGGAGCGGGACGGATAATTGGAAACACCATATATTTT. It codes for CASSPGAGRIIGNTIYF.

The chain links TRBV2 to TRBJ2-3; 7 positions match TRBD2. J was trimmed by 1 base and V by 2 bases; bases with no gene match: 0. CDR1 is SNHLY and CDR2 is FYNNEI in the germline V gene. The CDR3 spans 14 residues. CDR3 sequence (DNA): TGTGCCAGCAGTGAAACTAGCGGCACAGATACGCAGTATTTT. This sequence encodes CASSETSGTDTQYF.

In this sample, this clone turned up once. This chain connects TRBV27 to TRBJ2-7, with 11 bases that match TRBD1. The germline gives CDR1 MNHEY, CDR2 SMNVEV (reference sequence). The CDR3 length is 15 residues. Losses at the gene ends were 5 bases for V and 4 bases for J; bases not matched to a gene: 7. The CDR3 DNA follows: TGTGCCAGCAGTCTTGTCCGGGACAGGGGGTACGAGCAGTACTTC. It is translated as CASSLVRDRGYEQYF.

The chain couples TRBV5-1 to TRBJ1-6; maybe TRBD1 (6 bases). Per the germline V gene, CDR1 is SGHRS and CDR2 is YFSETQ. With 1 base removed from V and 7 bases from J, the gap between germline ends came to 12 bases. The CDR3 runs to 15 residues. This CDR3 reads CASSLRGSDNSPLHF. In DNA form, the CDR3 reads TGCGCCAGCAGCTTGAGGGGGTCAGACAATTCACCCCTCCACTTT.

The chain recombines TRBV6-1 with TRBJ2-3; D perhaps matches TRBD2 (5 bases). Per germline, CDR1 MNHNS and CDR2 SASEGT. V lost 1 base to trimming and J lost 2 bases, with 13 bases between them. This CDR3 contains 16 residues. The CDR3 region is CASSEGKRGPTDTQYF. Written as DNA, the CDR3 is TGTGCCAGCAGTGAAGGAAAGCGCGGGCCCACAGATACGCAGTATTTT.

This chain joins TRBV28 and TRBJ2-7, with 7 bases aligning to TRBD2. The CDR3 spans 16 residues. The V segment lost 0 bases and the J segment 2 bases; nucleotides outside the gene matches: 7. CDR1 MDHEN and CDR2 SYDVKM come from the germline V gene. Here the CDR3 reads CASSLWLGGNTYEQYF. The CDR3 bases are TGTGCCAGCAGTTTATGGTTGGGAGGGAATACCTACGAGCAGTACTTC.

This chain uses TRBV20-1 with TRBJ2-1, with D possibly called TRBD1 or TRBD2 (5 bases each). Per the germline V gene, CDR1 is DFQATT and CDR2 is SNEGSKA (reference sequence). Trimming took off 3 bases at V and 8 bases at J, with 8 bases between the two ends. This CDR3 spans 11 amino acids. Here the CDR3 DNA reads TGCAGTGCTAGGGGGGTGGATGAGCAGTTCTTC. It codes for CSARGVDEQFF.

The V and J genes are TRBV5-4 and TRBJ2-3, with D uncertain. CDR3 size: 17 residues. Per the germline V gene, CDR1 is SGHNT and CDR2 is YYREEE (reference sequence). Between the trimmed V and J ends, which lost 0 bases and 4 bases, there was a span of 18 bases. Here the CDR3 DNA reads TGTGCCAGCAGCTTGGGTTCTCCTCTCAGGAACGCAGATACGCAGTATTTT. Translating it yields CASSLGSPLRNADTQYF.

The sample holds one count of this clone. V usage is TRBV6-1 and J usage is TRBJ2-1; D gene unclear. V was shortened by 5 bases and J by 3 bases, with 11 bases between the two germline ends. Germline V gene data show CDR1 as MNHNS and CDR2 as SASEGT. The CDR3 length is 14 residues. This chain's CDR3 is CASSSRGSYNEQFF. As DNA, the CDR3 is TGTGCCAGCAGTTCCCGCGGCAGCTACAATGAGCAGTTCTTC.

In this sample, this clone turned up once. V gene TRBV4-1 combines with J gene TRBJ1-6, with 7 bases identical to TRBD1. In germline, CDR1 is MGHRA, CDR2 YSYEKL. This CDR3 has 15 amino acids. After removal of 3 bases from V and 4 bases from J, the junction contained 3 bases not matched to a gene. CDR3 sequence reads: CASSQEGQYNSPLHF. CDR3 DNA sequence: TGCGCCAGCAGCCAGGAGGGACAGTATAATTCACCCCTCCACTTT.

This chain connects TRBV30 to TRBJ1-6, with D tentatively TRBD1 (5 bases). Germline CDR1 is GTSNPN and CDR2 is SVGIG (reference sequence). This CDR3 comprises 14 residues. V lost 0 bases to trimming and J lost 7 bases, with 10 bases between them. The CDR3 spells CAWSVLGLNSPLHF. The CDR3 nucleotides are TGTGCCTGGAGTGTACTGGGGCTGAATTCACCCCTCCACTTT.

This clone was seen just once. The chain employs TRBV28 and TRBJ1-5; a possible D gene is TRBD1 (6 bases). The V end was cut by 5 bases, the J end by 4 bases, with 12 bases between. Per germline, CDR1 MDHEN and CDR2 SYDVKM. This CDR3 comprises 14 residues. This CDR3 is CASSAGGTNQPQHF. In DNA form, the CDR3 reads TGTGCCAGCAGTGCCGGAGGGACAAATCAGCCCCAGCATTTT.

This sequence joins TRBV18 and TRBJ2-4, with 10 positions matching TRBD1. The germline CDR1 and CDR2 sequences are KGHSH and LQKENI. Unmatched junction bases numbered 13, after V lost 4 bases and J lost 1 base. The CDR3 covers 19 residues. The CDR3 here is CASSLLPTGGEGAKNIQYF. CDR3 sequence (DNA): TGTGCCAGCTCACTATTACCGACAGGGGGCGAGGGGGCCAAAAACATTCAGTACTTC. The whole variable domain, remainder taken from reference TRBV18 and TRBJ2-4, is NAGVMQNPRHLVRRRGQEARLRCSPMKGHSHVYWYRQLPEEGLKFMVYLQKENIIDESGMPKERFSAEFPKEGPSILRIQQVVRGDSAAYFCASSLLPTGGEGAKNIQYFGAGTRLSVL.

This clone was seen more than once but under ten times. This chain joins TRBV5-1 and TRBJ2-1; 9 nucleotides line up with TRBD2. Germline V gene sequence: CDR1 SGHRS, CDR2 YFSETQ. After removal of 4 bases from V and 7 bases from J, the junction contained 3 bases not matched to a gene. This CDR3 is 13 amino acids long. CDR3 nucleotides: TGCGCCAGCAGCCGGACTAGCGAAAATGAGCAGTTCTTC. It specifies CASSRTSENEQFF. The entire variable domain, with the rest obtained from reference TRBV5-1 and TRBJ2-1, is as follows: KAGVTQTPRYLIKTRGQQVTLSCSPISGHRSVSWYQQTPGQGLQFLFEYFSETQRNKGNFPGRFSGRQFSNSRSEMNVSTLELGDSALYLCASSRTSENEQFFGPGTRLTVL.

The rearrangement joins TRBV5-4 to TRBJ2-4; TRBD1 aligns across 7 bases. The CDR3 totals 16 residues. CDR1 and CDR2 (germline): SGHNT, YYREEE (reference sequence). Trimming took 0 bases from V and 0 from J; bases not matched to a gene: 3. The CDR3 loop is CASSLGGQLAKNIQYF. CDR3 sequence (DNA): TGTGCCAGCAGCTTGGGGGGACAGCTAGCCAAAAACATTCAGTACTTC. The whole variable domain, remainder taken from reference TRBV5-4 and TRBJ2-4, is ETGVTQSPTHLIKTRGQQVTLRCSSQSGHNTVSWYQQALGQGPQFIFQYYREEENGRGNFPPRFSGLQFPNYSSELNVNALELDDSALYLCASSLGGQLAKNIQYFGAGTRLSVL.